These T cell receptor beta chains were read from a single sample in a study of blood T cells in healthy people across ages. TCRdb re-called the 5' RACE reads through MiXCR, storing one row per CDR3 protein. The sample includes some 1.6 million distinct CDR3 sequences, roughly 30% of them seen just once. The source material was blood. Source of these receptors: a woman younger than 45 in good health. Both conserved end residues are part of each CDR3. D genes are given only for firm matches. Size is omitted from some rows. Given values are once, few, many or a class for expanded clones.

D gene: TRBD2
clone size: few
V gene: TRBV10-3
J gene: TRBJ2-5
CDR3 protein: CAISVSISGGKETQYF
CDR3 DNA: TGTGCCATCAGTGTTTCGATCAGCGGGGGGAAAGAGACCCAGTACTTC

D gene: TRBD1
clone size: NA
V gene: TRBV28
J gene: TRBJ1-4
CDR3 protein: CASSDLGTEARGEKLFF
CDR3 DNA: TGTGCCAGCAGCGACCTCGGGACAGAGGCCCGCGGCGAAAAACTGTTTTTT

D gene: NA
clone size: few
V gene: TRBV10-3
J gene: TRBJ2-1
CDR3 protein: CAISDSGPSNEQFF
CDR3 DNA: TGTGCCATCAGTGACAGCGGGCCCTCCAATGAGCAGTTCTTC

D gene: NA
clone size: NA
V gene: TRBV9
J gene: TRBJ1-2
CDR3 protein: CASSAGTSGYTF
CDR3 DNA: TGTGCCAGTAGCGCCGGTACGTCTGGCTACACCTTC

D gene: TRBD2
clone size: NA
V gene: TRBV7-3
J gene: TRBJ2-3
CDR3 protein: CASSSGTTATDTQYF
CDR3 DNA: TGTGCCAGCAGCTCCGGGACTACCGCCACAGATACGCAGTATTTT

D gene: NA
clone size: NA
V gene: TRBV20-1
J gene: TRBJ2-7
CDR3 protein: CGASRQLSYEQYF
CDR3 DNA: TGCGGTGCTAGCCGACAGCTATCCTACGAGCAGTACTTC

D gene: NA
clone size: once
V gene: TRBV3-1
J gene: TRBJ1-2
CDR3 protein: CASSYQTRSGYTF
CDR3 DNA: TGTGCCAGCAGCTATCAGACCAGGAGCGGCTACACCTTC

D gene: NA
clone size: NA
V gene: TRBV2
J gene: TRBJ1-2
CDR3 protein: CASSDSEGAYGYGYTF
CDR3 DNA: TGTGCCAGCAGTGATTCTGAAGGGGCGTACGGCTATGGCTACACCTTC

D gene: NA
clone size: NA
V gene: TRBV3-1
J gene: TRBJ2-7
CDR3 protein: CASSQGGPREQYF
CDR3 DNA: TGTGCCAGCAGCCAAGGGGGGCCACGCGAGCAGTACTTC

D gene: NA
clone size: NA
V gene: TRBV20-1
J gene: TRBJ2-1
CDR3 protein: CSARSFNYNEQFF
CDR3 DNA: TGCAGTGCTAGATCATTTAATTACAATGAGCAGTTCTTC

D gene: NA
clone size: NA
V gene: TRBV2
J gene: TRBJ2-4
CDR3 protein: CASSNPGQKNIQYF
CDR3 DNA: TGTGCCAGCAGTAACCCGGGACAAAAAAACATTCAGTACTTC

D gene: TRBD2
clone size: NA
V gene: TRBV27
J gene: TRBJ2-1
CDR3 protein: CASSFAGGISYNEQFF
CDR3 DNA: TGTGCCAGCAGTTTTGCGGGGGGTATTTCCTACAATGAGCAGTTCTTC

D gene: NA
clone size: few
V gene: TRBV6-6
J gene: TRBJ1-2
CDR3 protein: CASSYSRVYGYTF
CDR3 DNA: TGTGCCAGCAGTTACTCGCGGGTATATGGCTACACCTTC

D gene: TRBD2
clone size: few
V gene: TRBV5-1
J gene: TRBJ2-5
CDR3 protein: CASSSGTSGGVYQETQYF
CDR3 DNA: TGCGCCAGCAGCTCCGGGACTAGCGGGGGAGTGTACCAAGAGACCCAGTACTTC

D gene: NA
clone size: few
V gene: TRBV7-2
J gene: TRBJ2-1
CDR3 protein: CASSYGVGLSREQFF
CDR3 DNA: TGTGCCAGCAGTTATGGGGTTGGCCTGTCGAGGGAGCAGTTCTTC

D gene: NA
clone size: few
V gene: TRBV5-6
J gene: TRBJ2-3
CDR3 protein: CASSLGSWIDTQYF
CDR3 DNA: TGTGCCAGCAGCCTAGGCTCCTGGATAGATACGCAGTATTTT

D gene: NA
clone size: NA
V gene: TRBV28
J gene: TRBJ1-2
CDR3 protein: CASREPRTESYGYTF
CDR3 DNA: TGTGCCAGCAGAGAACCTCGGACGGAGAGCTATGGCTACACCTTC

D gene: TRBD2
clone size: few
V gene: TRBV6-1
J gene: TRBJ2-1
CDR3 protein: CASSAGTSGGYSYNEQFF
CDR3 DNA: TGTGCCAGCAGCGCCGGGACTAGCGGGGGGTATTCCTACAATGAGCAGTTCTTC

D gene: NA
clone size: NA
V gene: TRBV3-1
J gene: TRBJ2-7
CDR3 protein: CASSRSLGRAYEQYF
CDR3 DNA: TGTGCCAGCAGCCGCTCTCTTGGACGGGCCTACGAGCAGTACTTC

D gene: NA
clone size: once
V gene: TRBV28
J gene: TRBJ1-2
CDR3 protein: CASSFRVADGYTF
CDR3 DNA: TGTGCCAGCAGTTTCAGGGTTGCGGATGGCTACACCTTC

D gene: NA
clone size: NA
V gene: TRBV7-3
J gene: TRBJ1-2
CDR3 protein: CASSLRGGEDGYTF
CDR3 DNA: TGTGCCAGCAGCTTAAGGGGGGGCGAAGATGGCTACACCTTC

D gene: NA
clone size: NA
V gene: TRBV11-2
J gene: TRBJ1-1
CDR3 protein: CASSLGSGHTEAFF
CDR3 DNA: TGTGCCAGCAGCTTAGGTTCGGGACACACTGAAGCTTTCTTT

D gene: NA
clone size: NA
V gene: TRBV12-3/TRBV12-4
J gene: TRBJ2-7
CDR3 protein: CASSLVGSAGRRPYEQYF
CDR3 DNA: TGTGCCAGCAGTTTAGTAGGGTCGGCGGGAAGGCGTCCCTACGAGCAGTACTTC

D gene: NA
clone size: many
V gene: TRBV4-1
J gene: TRBJ2-1
CDR3 protein: CASSPYHSLDNEQFF
CDR3 DNA: TGCGCCAGCAGCCCTTACCATAGCCTGGACAATGAGCAGTTCTTC

D gene: NA
clone size: many
V gene: TRBV20-1
J gene: TRBJ2-6
CDR3 protein: CSASLPVPSGANVLTF
CDR3 DNA: TGCAGTGCTAGCCTCCCGGTCCCCTCTGGGGCCAACGTCCTGACTTTC

D gene: NA
clone size: few
V gene: TRBV20-1
J gene: TRBJ2-3
CDR3 protein: CRLQRRTDTQYF
CDR3 DNA: TGCAGACTCCAACGACGCACAGATACGCAGTATTTT

D gene: NA
clone size: NA
V gene: TRBV14
J gene: TRBJ1-2
CDR3 protein: CASSQLGWSGYTF
CDR3 DNA: TGTGCCAGCAGCCAATTGGGGTGGAGTGGCTACACCTTC

D gene: NA
clone size: NA
V gene: TRBV9
J gene: TRBJ2-5
CDR3 protein: CACSVVGSQETQYF
CDR3 DNA: TGTGCCTGCAGCGTAGTGGGTTCCCAAGAGACCCAGTACTTC

D gene: NA
clone size: NA
V gene: TRBV7-9
J gene: TRBJ1-6
CDR3 protein: CASRGGLDNSPLHF
CDR3 DNA: TGTGCCAGCAGGGGTGGCCTGGATAATTCACCCCTCCACTTT

D gene: TRBD1
clone size: many
V gene: TRBV7-9
J gene: TRBJ1-2
CDR3 protein: CASSITQRLGQGYNGYTF
CDR3 DNA: TGTGCCAGCAGCATCACACAGAGGCTGGGACAGGGTTATAATGGCTACACCTTC

D gene: TRBD1
clone size: NA
V gene: TRBV7-9
J gene: TRBJ2-6
CDR3 protein: CASSSFGAGDSSGANVLTF
CDR3 DNA: TGTGCCAGCAGCTCCTTCGGGGCAGGGGACAGCTCTGGGGCCAACGTCCTGACTTTC

D gene: NA
clone size: few
V gene: TRBV5-1
J gene: TRBJ2-1
CDR3 protein: CASSLEGDSSNEQFF
CDR3 DNA: TGCGCCAGCAGCTTGGAGGGGGACTCCTCCAATGAGCAGTTCTTC

D gene: NA
clone size: NA
V gene: TRBV7-9
J gene: TRBJ2-7
CDR3 protein: CASSTYRDMNYEQYF
CDR3 DNA: TGTGCCAGCAGTACATACCGGGACATGAACTACGAGCAGTACTTC

D gene: NA
clone size: NA
V gene: TRBV5-1
J gene: TRBJ1-2
CDR3 protein: CASSLVAMGLPNYGYTF
CDR3 DNA: TGCGCCAGCAGCTTGGTCGCTATGGGACTCCCTAACTATGGCTACACCTTC

D gene: TRBD1
clone size: NA
V gene: TRBV20-1
J gene: TRBJ2-5
CDR3 protein: CSAEGQGLQETQYF
CDR3 DNA: TGCAGTGCTGAGGGACAGGGCCTACAAGAGACCCAGTACTTC

D gene: NA
clone size: NA
V gene: TRBV18
J gene: TRBJ2-1
CDR3 protein: CASSGNRNNEQFF
CDR3 DNA: TGTGCCAGCTCAGGGAACAGGAACAATGAGCAGTTCTTC

D gene: TRBD2
clone size: few
V gene: TRBV20-1
J gene: TRBJ2-5
CDR3 protein: CSARGPGGETQYF
CDR3 DNA: TGCAGTGCTAGGGGCCCGGGGGGAGAGACCCAGTACTTC

D gene: TRBD1
clone size: NA
V gene: TRBV5-1
J gene: TRBJ2-1
CDR3 protein: CASSGGTGGNEQFF
CDR3 DNA: TGCGCCAGCAGCGGCGGGACAGGGGGCAATGAGCAGTTCTTC

D gene: NA
clone size: NA
V gene: TRBV4-1
J gene: TRBJ2-5
CDR3 protein: CASSLSSTRAEETQYF
CDR3 DNA: TGCGCCAGCAGTCTTAGCTCAACTCGGGCAGAAGAGACCCAGTACTTC

D gene: NA
clone size: NA
V gene: TRBV4-1
J gene: TRBJ2-1
CDR3 protein: CASSHDNPLASSNEQFF
CDR3 DNA: TGCGCCAGCAGCCATGATAACCCCCTAGCATCAAGCAATGAGCAGTTCTTC

D gene: NA
clone size: NA
V gene: TRBV19
J gene: TRBJ1-2
CDR3 protein: CASSIAPQGDFGYTF
CDR3 DNA: TGTGCCAGTAGTATAGCCCCACAGGGAGACTTTGGCTACACCTTC

D gene: NA
clone size: NA
V gene: TRBV20-1
J gene: TRBJ1-6
CDR3 protein: CSARLLALQPLHF
CDR3 DNA: TGCAGTGCTAGGCTCCTGGCCCTTCAACCCCTCCACTTT

D gene: NA
clone size: few
V gene: TRBV20-1
J gene: TRBJ1-2
CDR3 protein: CSARDPGIIYGYTF
CDR3 DNA: TGCAGTGCTAGAGATCCGGGGATTATATATGGCTACACCTTC

D gene: NA
clone size: NA
V gene: TRBV27
J gene: TRBJ2-7
CDR3 protein: CASSLKGPTYEQYF
CDR3 DNA: TGTGCCAGCAGTTTAAAGGGACCAACCTACGAGCAGTACTTC

D gene: TRBD2
clone size: many
V gene: TRBV10-1
J gene: TRBJ2-1
CDR3 protein: CASSGTSGSAEQFF
CDR3 DNA: TGCGCCAGCAGTGGGACTAGCGGGAGTGCTGAGCAGTTCTTC

D gene: NA
clone size: many
V gene: TRBV12-3/TRBV12-4
J gene: TRBJ1-2
CDR3 protein: CASRGPFYGYTF
CDR3 DNA: TGTGCCAGCAGAGGACCCTTCTATGGCTACACCTTC

D gene: TRBD1
clone size: NA
V gene: TRBV7-8
J gene: TRBJ1-2
CDR3 protein: CASSSHRGGYTF
CDR3 DNA: TGTGCCAGCAGCTCCCACAGGGGGGGCTACACCTTC

D gene: TRBD1
clone size: NA
V gene: TRBV28
J gene: TRBJ1-5
CDR3 protein: CASSSGGRGGWVSNQPQHF
CDR3 DNA: TGTGCCAGCAGTTCGGGGGGTAGAGGGGGCTGGGTCAGCAATCAGCCCCAGCATTTT

D gene: NA
clone size: many
V gene: TRBV27
J gene: TRBJ2-6
CDR3 protein: CASSRGGSGANVLTF
CDR3 DNA: TGTGCCAGCAGCCGGGGAGGATCTGGGGCCAACGTCCTGACTTTC

D gene: TRBD1
clone size: NA
V gene: TRBV9
J gene: TRBJ1-5
CDR3 protein: CASSGTGGAGQPQHF
CDR3 DNA: TGTGCCAGCAGCGGGACAGGGGGCGCAGGACAGCCCCAGCATTTT

D gene: TRBD2
clone size: NA
V gene: TRBV7-3
J gene: TRBJ2-3
CDR3 protein: CASSTQRGPTDTQYF
CDR3 DNA: TGTGCCAGCAGCACCCAGCGGGGCCCCACAGATACGCAGTATTTT

D gene: TRBD1
clone size: NA
V gene: TRBV9
J gene: TRBJ2-1
CDR3 protein: CASSVAAGGNSNEQFF
CDR3 DNA: TGTGCCAGCAGCGTAGCAGCAGGGGGTAACTCCAATGAGCAGTTCTTC

D gene: NA
clone size: NA
V gene: TRBV28
J gene: TRBJ2-1
CDR3 protein: CASSALGSSYNEQFF
CDR3 DNA: TGTGCCAGCAGTGCCCTGGGTAGCTCCTACAATGAGCAGTTCTTC

D gene: NA
clone size: few
V gene: TRBV20-1
J gene: TRBJ2-5
CDR3 protein: CSATPDSPQSKQYF
CDR3 DNA: TGCAGTGCTACCCCGGACTCCCCCCAGTCGAAGCAGTACTTC

D gene: NA
clone size: NA
V gene: TRBV20-1
J gene: TRBJ2-7
CDR3 protein: CSARPSQGEGLMEQYF
CDR3 DNA: TGCAGTGCTAGGCCCTCCCAGGGAGAGGGATTAATGGAGCAGTACTTC